These 14 T cell receptor beta chains came from one sample sequenced in a study of cytomegalovirus exposure and HLA in healthy donors. Measured with immunoSEQ multiplex PCR; TCRdb has only the in-frame clones, and not every one. This table has about 100,000 clones, about 94% appearing once. The material sequenced was PBMCs. All receptors derive from a woman in her late teens or twenties in good health and CMV-seronegative.

The chain employs TRBV6-5 and TRBJ2-1; D might be TRBD1 (6 bases). V lost 6 bases, J lost 9 bases, and 12 bases lay in between. Germline values: CDR1 MNHEY, CDR2 SVGAGI. The CDR3 sequence is 12 residues long. CDR3 nucleotide sequence: TGTGCCAGCAGCCCGAGGGGGACTGAGCAGTTCTTC. Translation: CASSPRGTEQFF.

This chain connects TRBV6-1 to TRBJ2-7, with D possibly TRBD1 on 6 matching bases. Germline lookup yields CDR1 MNHNS and CDR2 SASEGT. The V and J ends lost 4 bases and 3 bases respectively, with 13 bases between them. The CDR3 totals 14 residues. CDR3 in DNA: TGTGCCAGCAGTGGGAAAGGGGGTATCTACGAGCAGTACTTC. Translating gives CASSGKGGIYEQYF.

This clone has only one observation. The V and J genes are TRBV4-2 and TRBJ2-3; TRBD2 is a possible D gene (5 bases). CDR1 is LGHNA and CDR2 is YNFKEQ in the germline V gene. This CDR3 spans 13 amino acids. Deletions cut 4 bases from V and 5 bases from J, with 10 bases between. The CDR3 spells CASSPLSGDTQYF. CDR3 sequence (DNA): TGTGCCAGCAGCCCCCTGAGCGGAGATACGCAGTATTTT.

V usage is TRBV10-2 and J usage is TRBJ1-5; perhaps TRBD1 as D (6 bases). The V gene lost 3 bases and the J gene lost 7 bases, with 10 bases spanning the gap. The CDR3 is 13 amino acids. In germline, CDR1 is WSHSY, CDR2 SAAADI. DNA for the CDR3: TGCGCCAGCAGTGAAAACAGGGAACAGCCCCAGCATTTT. As protein: CASSENREQPQHF.

V usage is TRBV6-1 and J usage is TRBJ2-1; 12 nucleotides align to TRBD2. Germline V gene sequence: CDR1 MNHNS, CDR2 SASEGT. This CDR3 spans 14 amino acids. V lost 3 bases and J lost 14; bases outside the gene matches: 8. DNA for the CDR3: TGTGCCAGCAGTGACCCCGGACTAGCGGGAATAAAGTTCTTC. Amino acids: CASSDPGLAGIKFF.

This chain uses TRBV25-1 with TRBJ2-6, with a tentative D call TRBD1 (6 bases). Trimming removed 8 bases from V and 0 bases from J, with 14 bases in between. The V gene's germline CDR1 is MGHDK and CDR2 SYGVNS. The CDR3 spans 16 residues. CDR3 coding DNA: TGTGCCAGCGAGAGAGGGGGTATCTCTGGGGCCAACGTCCTGACTTTC. This translates into CASERGGISGANVLTF.

The chain recombines TRBV11-2 with TRBJ2-7; TRBD2 aligns across 9 bases. The CDR3 contains 15 residues. V shed 3 bases and J 1 base; nucleotides not matched to a gene: 4. The germline gives CDR1 SGHAT, CDR2 FQNNGV. The CDR3 coding sequence is TGTGCCAGCAGCTTGGGCGGGGGGGTATCCTACGAGCAGTACTTC. Translation gives CASSLGGGVSYEQYF.

This rearrangement joins TRBV18 to TRBJ1-1, with D possibly matching TRBD1 (5 bases). The length of the CDR3 is 15 residues. Germline CDR1 reads KGHSH; CDR2 reads LQKENI. Deletions cut 1 base from V and 4 bases from J, with 13 bases between. The CDR3 DNA follows: TGTGCCAGCTCACCACGTTTCCAGGGCCCCACTGAAGCTTTCTTT. Amino acids: CASSPRFQGPTEAFF. The whole variable domain, filled in from reference TRBV18 and TRBJ1-1, reads NAGVMQNPRHLVRRRGQEARLRCSPMKGHSHVYWYRQLPEEGLKFMVYLQKENIIDESGMPKERFSAEFPKEGPSILRIQQVVRGDSAAYFCASSPRFQGPTEAFFGQGTRLTVV.

The V call is TRBV15, the J call TRBJ2-1; possibly TRBD2 for D (6 bases). Germline V gene sequence: CDR1 LNHNV, CDR2 YYDKDF (reference sequence). The germline V and J ends were trimmed by 0 bases and 7 bases, with 10 bases remaining between them. This CDR3 comprises 14 residues. The CDR3 bases are TGTGCCACCAGCAGAGAACTAGCTCAGAATGAGCAGTTCTTC. Translating it yields CATSRELAQNEQFF.

The rearrangement uses TRBV7-9 and TRBJ2-3; 16 bases fit TRBD2. The V gene's germline CDR1 is SEHNR and CDR2 FQNEAQ (reference sequence). V lost 5 bases and J lost 4; bases outside the gene matches: 12. CDR3 length: 19 residues. The CDR3 loop reads CASSPMLGLAGGGADTQYF. CDR3 bases: TGTGCCAGCAGCCCAATGCTGGGACTAGCGGGAGGGGGGGCAGATACGCAGTATTTT.

This rearrangement joins TRBV6-5 to TRBJ2-1, with D possibly being TRBD2 (7 bases). V was shortened by 2 bases and J by 7 bases, with 18 bases between the two germline ends. Per germline, CDR1 MNHEY and CDR2 SVGAGI. The length of the CDR3 is 16 residues. For the CDR3, the DNA is TGTGCCAGCAGTTACGGGCTAGCGGAAGGGGGAAATGAGCAGTTCTTC. Its protein is CASSYGLAEGGNEQFF.

This clone was seen only a few times. The CDR3 is CASSTPGQPYEQYF. The CDR3 DNA is TGTGCCAGCAGTACGCCGGGACAGCCCTACGAGCAGTACTTC. The chain employs TRBV27 and TRBJ2-7; the match to TRBD1 covers 7 bases. This CDR3 region has 14 residues. CDR1 is MNHEY, CDR2 SMNVEV, per germline (reference sequence). The J segment lost 2 bases and the V segment lost 5 bases, leaving 6 bases of the junction unmatched.

The gene calls are TRBV6-1 and TRBJ2-5; D possibly corresponds to TRBD1 (5 bases). The CDR3 is 17 residues long. CDR1 is MNHNS and CDR2 is SASEGT in the germline V gene. V was clipped by 2 bases and J by 1 base, with 17 bases between them. In DNA, the CDR3 is TGTGCCAGCAGTGAAAATTTCGTACGAAGGGGCCAAGAGACCCAGTACTTC. Its protein is CASSENFVRRGQETQYF.

The V gene is TRBV5-1, the J gene TRBJ2-7, with 8 bases lining up with TRBD2. The V segment lost 3 bases and the J segment 2 bases; nucleotides outside the gene matches: 13. CDR1 and CDR2 (germline): SGHRS, YFSETQ. The CDR3 length is 17 residues. CDR3 nucleotides: TGCGCCAGCAGCTCCGCCACTAGCGGTGGGACCGCCTACGAGCAGTACTTC. This translates into CASSSATSGGTAYEQYF.